The 3 T cell receptor beta chains presented below share a single source sample, sequenced in a study of neurological immune-mediated disorders. TCRdb re-called the 5' RACE reads through MiXCR, storing one row per CDR3 protein. The sample records roughly 38,000 distinct CDR3 sequences, 2.5% being singletons. The material sequenced was PBMCs. Receptors were obtained from a man younger than 45 with multiple sclerosis.

This clonotype has ten or more counts. The chain has TRBV4-3 and TRBJ2-7; possibly TRBD1 or TRBD2 for D (5 bases each). Germline-derived CDR1 and CDR2 are LGHNA and YSLEER. The germline V and J ends were trimmed by 3 bases and 0 bases, with 12 bases remaining between them. This CDR3 contains 15 residues. CDR3 loop: CASSQHPGTSYEQYF. The CDR3 DNA is TGCGCCAGCAGCCAGCATCCCGGGACCTCCTACGAGCAGTACTTC.

This clonotype occurred once. The CDR3 does not close with the conserved phenylalanine or tryptophan, likely indicating a read error. The rearrangement joins TRBV18 to TRBJ2-7; weak D call: TRBD1 (5 bases). The length of the CDR3 is 14 residues. Per germline, CDR1 KGHSH and CDR2 LQKENI. Trimming shortened V by 3 bases and J by 3 bases, and 12 bases separated the two germline ends. CDR3 amino acids: CASSPPTVYYEQYL. The CDR3 DNA follows: TGTGCCAGCTCACCTCCGACAGTTTACTACGAGCAGTACTTA.

At least ten counts were recorded for this clonotype. This rearrangement joins TRBV7-2 to TRBJ1-6; perhaps TRBD1 as D (5 bases). Trimming cost V 5 bases and J 10 bases, with 15 bases left between them. CDR3 length equals 14 residues. Germline-derived CDR1 and CDR2 are SGHTA and FQGNSA. This CDR3 is CASSPDSLNSPLHF. In DNA form, the CDR3 reads TGTGCCAGCAGCCCTGACAGCCTCAACTCACCCCTCCACTTT.